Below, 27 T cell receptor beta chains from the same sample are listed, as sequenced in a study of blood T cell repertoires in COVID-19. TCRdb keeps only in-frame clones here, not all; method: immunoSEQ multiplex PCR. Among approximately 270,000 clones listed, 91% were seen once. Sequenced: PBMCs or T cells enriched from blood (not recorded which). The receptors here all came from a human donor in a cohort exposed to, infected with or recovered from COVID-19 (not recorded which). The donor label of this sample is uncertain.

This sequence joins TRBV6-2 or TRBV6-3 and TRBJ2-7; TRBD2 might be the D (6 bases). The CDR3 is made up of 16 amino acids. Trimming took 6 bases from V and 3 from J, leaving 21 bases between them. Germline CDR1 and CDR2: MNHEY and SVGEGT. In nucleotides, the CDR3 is TGTGCCAGCAGCACAAATAGGGACTCAAAGTACTACGAGCAGTACTTC. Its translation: CASSTNRDSKYYEQYF.

CDR3 region: CASSQDPVGPLPQNTEAFF. In DNA, the CDR3 is TGCGCCAGCAGCCAAGATCCGGTTGGGCCTCTACCCCAGAACACTGAAGCTTTCTTT. V is TRBV4-1 and J is TRBJ1-1; D is unresolved. The V gene lost 0 bases and the J gene lost 1 base, with 21 bases spanning the gap. Germline V gene data show CDR1 as MGHRA and CDR2 as YSYEKL. The CDR3 covers 19 residues.

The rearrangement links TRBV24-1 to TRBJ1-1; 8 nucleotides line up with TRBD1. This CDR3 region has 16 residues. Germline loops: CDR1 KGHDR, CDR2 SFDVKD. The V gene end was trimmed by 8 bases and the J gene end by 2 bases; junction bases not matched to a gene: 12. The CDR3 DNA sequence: TGTGCCACCAAGCCGGGACAGGCGGGGAAAAACACTGAAGCTTTCTTT. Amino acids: CATKPGQAGKNTEAFF.

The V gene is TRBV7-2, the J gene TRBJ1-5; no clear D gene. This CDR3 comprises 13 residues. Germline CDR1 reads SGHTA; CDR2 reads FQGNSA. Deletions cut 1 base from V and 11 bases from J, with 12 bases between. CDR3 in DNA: TGTGCCAGCAGCTTAGTTCAGGTCGGGGCCCAGCATTTT. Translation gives CASSLVQVGAQHF.

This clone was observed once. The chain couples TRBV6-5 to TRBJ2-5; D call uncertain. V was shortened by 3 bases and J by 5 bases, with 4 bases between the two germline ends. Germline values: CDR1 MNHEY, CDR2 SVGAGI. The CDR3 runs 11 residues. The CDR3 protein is CASSYAETQYF. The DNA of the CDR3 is TGTGCCAGCAGTTATGCGGAGACCCAGTACTTC.

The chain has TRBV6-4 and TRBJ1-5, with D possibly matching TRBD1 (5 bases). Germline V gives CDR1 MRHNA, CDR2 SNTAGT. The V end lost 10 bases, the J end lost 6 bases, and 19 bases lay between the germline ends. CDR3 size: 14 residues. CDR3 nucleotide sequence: TGTGCCACCCTATGTGGGGGGGAATGTCAGCCCCAGCATTTT. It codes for CATLCGGECQPQHF.

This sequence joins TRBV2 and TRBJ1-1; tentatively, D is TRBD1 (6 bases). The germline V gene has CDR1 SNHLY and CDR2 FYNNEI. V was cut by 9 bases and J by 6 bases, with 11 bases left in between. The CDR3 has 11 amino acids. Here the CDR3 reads CASFQGPEAFF. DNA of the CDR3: TGTGCCAGTTTTCAGGGGCCTGAAGCTTTCTTT.

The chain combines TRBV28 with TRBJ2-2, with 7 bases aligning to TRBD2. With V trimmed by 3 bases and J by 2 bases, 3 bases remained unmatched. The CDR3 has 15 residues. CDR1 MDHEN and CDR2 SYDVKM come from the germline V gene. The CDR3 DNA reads TGTGCCAGCAGTTTGGGCGGGGGTAACACCGGGGAGCTGTTTTTT. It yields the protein CASSLGGGNTGELFF.

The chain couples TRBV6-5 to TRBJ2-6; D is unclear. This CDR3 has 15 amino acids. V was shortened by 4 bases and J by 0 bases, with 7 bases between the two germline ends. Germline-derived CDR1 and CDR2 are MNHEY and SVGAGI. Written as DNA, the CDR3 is TGTGCCAGCAGTTTCGGTTTCTCTGGGGCCAACGTCCTGACTTTC. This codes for CASSFGFSGANVLTF.

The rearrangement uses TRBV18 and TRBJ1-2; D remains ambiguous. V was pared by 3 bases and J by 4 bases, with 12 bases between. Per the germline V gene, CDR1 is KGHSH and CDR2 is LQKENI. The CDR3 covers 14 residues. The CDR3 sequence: CASSPGRVIYGYTF. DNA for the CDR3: TGTGCCAGCTCACCGGGCCGCGTGATCTATGGCTACACCTTC.

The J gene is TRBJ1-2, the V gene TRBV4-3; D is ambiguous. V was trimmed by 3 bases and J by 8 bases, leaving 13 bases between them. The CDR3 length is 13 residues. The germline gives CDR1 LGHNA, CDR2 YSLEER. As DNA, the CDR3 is TGCGCCAGCAGCCAGGGGAGGGCCGGAGGCTACACCTTC. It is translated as CASSQGRAGGYTF.

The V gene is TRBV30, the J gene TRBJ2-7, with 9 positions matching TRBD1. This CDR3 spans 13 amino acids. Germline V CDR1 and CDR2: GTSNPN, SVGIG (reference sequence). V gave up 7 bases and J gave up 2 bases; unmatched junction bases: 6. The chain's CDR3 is CASGQGSTYEQYF. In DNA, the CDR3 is TGTGCCTCGGGACAGGGATCGACCTACGAGCAGTACTTC.

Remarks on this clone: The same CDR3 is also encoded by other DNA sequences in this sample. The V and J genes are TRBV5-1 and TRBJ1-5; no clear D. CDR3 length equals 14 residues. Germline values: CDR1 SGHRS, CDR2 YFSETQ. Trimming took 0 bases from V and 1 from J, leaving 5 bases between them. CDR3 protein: CASSLGGSNQPQHF. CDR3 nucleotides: TGCGCCAGCAGCTTGGGAGGAAGCAATCAGCCCCAGCATTTT.

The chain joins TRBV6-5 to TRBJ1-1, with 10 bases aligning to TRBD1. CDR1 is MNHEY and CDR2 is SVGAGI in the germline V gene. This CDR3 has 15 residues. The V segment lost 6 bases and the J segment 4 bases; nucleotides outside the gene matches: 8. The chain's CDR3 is CASRPDRGRSTEAFF. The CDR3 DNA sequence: TGTGCCAGCAGGCCCGACAGGGGGCGGAGCACTGAAGCTTTCTTT.

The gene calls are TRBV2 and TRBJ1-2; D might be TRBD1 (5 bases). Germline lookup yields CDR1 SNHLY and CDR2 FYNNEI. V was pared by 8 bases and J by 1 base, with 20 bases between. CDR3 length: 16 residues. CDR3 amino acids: CASVQTVLMVNYGYTF. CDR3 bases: TGTGCCAGCGTTCAGACAGTGCTGATGGTTAACTATGGCTACACCTTC.

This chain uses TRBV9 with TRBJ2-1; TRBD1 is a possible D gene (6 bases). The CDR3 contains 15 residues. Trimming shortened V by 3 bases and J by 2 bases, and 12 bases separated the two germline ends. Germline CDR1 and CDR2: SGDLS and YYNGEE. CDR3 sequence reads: CASSDTGRAYNEQFF. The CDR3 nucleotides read TGTGCCAGCAGCGATACAGGGAGAGCCTACAATGAGCAGTTCTTC.

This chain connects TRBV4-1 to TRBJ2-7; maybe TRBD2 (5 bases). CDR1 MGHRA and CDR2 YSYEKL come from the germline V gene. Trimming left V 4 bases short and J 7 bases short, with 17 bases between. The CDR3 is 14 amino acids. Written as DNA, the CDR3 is TGCGCCAGCAGCCCGTCGAGGGTCGAGAGGGAGCAGTACTTC. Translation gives CASSPSRVEREQYF.

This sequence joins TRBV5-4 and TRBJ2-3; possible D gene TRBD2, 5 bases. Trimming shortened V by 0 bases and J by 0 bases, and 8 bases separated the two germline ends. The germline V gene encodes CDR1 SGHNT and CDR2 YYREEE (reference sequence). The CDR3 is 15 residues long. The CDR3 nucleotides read TGTGCCAGCAGCTTGGGATCGGGGAGCACAGATACGCAGTATTTT. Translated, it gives CASSLGSGSTDTQYF.

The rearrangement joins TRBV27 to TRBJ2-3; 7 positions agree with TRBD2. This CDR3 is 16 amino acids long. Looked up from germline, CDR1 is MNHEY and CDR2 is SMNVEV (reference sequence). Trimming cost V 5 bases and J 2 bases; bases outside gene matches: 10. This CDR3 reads CASSGTGGLYTDTQYF. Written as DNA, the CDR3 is TGTGCCAGCAGTGGGACCGGGGGACTATACACAGATACGCAGTATTTT.

CDR3: CASSLALGGGATDTQYF. CDR3 DNA: TGTGCCAGCAGCTTGGCCCTGGGCGGGGGGGCGACAGATACGCAGTATTTT. This chain uses TRBV5-4 with TRBJ2-3; 9 bases are a match to TRBD2. V gave up 0 bases and J gave up 3 bases; unmatched junction bases: 8. The CDR3 covers 17 residues. Germline CDR1 and CDR2: SGHNT and YYREEE (reference sequence).

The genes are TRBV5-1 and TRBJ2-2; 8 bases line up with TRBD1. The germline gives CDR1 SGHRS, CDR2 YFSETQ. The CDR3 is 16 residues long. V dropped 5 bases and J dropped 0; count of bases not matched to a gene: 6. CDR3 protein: CASRPQGVANTGELFF. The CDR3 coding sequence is TGCGCCAGCAGACCACAGGGGGTAGCGAACACCGGGGAGCTGTTTTTT.

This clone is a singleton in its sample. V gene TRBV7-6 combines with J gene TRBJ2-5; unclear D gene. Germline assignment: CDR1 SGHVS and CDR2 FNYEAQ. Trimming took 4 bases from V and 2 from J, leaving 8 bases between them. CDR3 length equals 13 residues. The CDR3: CASSSTSQETQYF. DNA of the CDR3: TGTGCCAGCAGCTCGACTTCGCAAGAGACCCAGTACTTC.

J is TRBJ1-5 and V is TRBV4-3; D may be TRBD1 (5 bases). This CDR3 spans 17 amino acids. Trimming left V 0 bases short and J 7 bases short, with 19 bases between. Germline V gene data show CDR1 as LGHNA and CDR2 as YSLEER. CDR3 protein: CASSQDLEGGSGQPQHF. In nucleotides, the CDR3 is TGCGCCAGCAGCCAAGATCTTGAGGGAGGGTCAGGGCAGCCCCAGCATTTT.

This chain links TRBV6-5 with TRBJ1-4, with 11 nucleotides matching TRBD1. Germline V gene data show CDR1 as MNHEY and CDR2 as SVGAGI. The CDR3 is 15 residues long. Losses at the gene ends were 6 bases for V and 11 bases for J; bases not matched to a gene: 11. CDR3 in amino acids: CASRNRDRGFHKLFF. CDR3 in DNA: TGTGCCAGCAGAAACCGGGACAGGGGGTTCCATAAACTGTTTTTT.

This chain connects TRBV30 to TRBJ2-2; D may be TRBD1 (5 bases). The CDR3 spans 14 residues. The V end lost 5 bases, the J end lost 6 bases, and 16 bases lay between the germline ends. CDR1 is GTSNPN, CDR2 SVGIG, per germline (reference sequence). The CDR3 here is CAWGASGFPGELFF. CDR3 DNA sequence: TGTGCCTGGGGGGCCTCAGGGTTCCCCGGGGAGCTGTTTTTT.

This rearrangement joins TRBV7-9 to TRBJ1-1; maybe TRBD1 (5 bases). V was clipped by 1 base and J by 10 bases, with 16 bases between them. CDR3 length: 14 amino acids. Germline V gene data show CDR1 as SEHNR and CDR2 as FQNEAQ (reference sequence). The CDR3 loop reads CASSLGDYFGGAFF. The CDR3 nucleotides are TGTGCCAGCAGCTTAGGGGACTACTTTGGAGGAGCTTTCTTT.

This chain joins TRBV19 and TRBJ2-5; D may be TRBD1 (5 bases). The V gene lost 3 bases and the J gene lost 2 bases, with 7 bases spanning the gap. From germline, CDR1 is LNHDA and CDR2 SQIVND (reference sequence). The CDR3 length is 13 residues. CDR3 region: CASSISGQETQYF. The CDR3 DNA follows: TGTGCCAGTAGTATTTCAGGGCAAGAGACCCAGTACTTC.